This T cell receptor beta chain is from a study of blood T cell repertoires in COVID-19. Whole-study context: Both acute and convalescent COVID-19 samples were obtained from the United States, Italy and Spain.

This CDR3 is 15 amino acids long. The ends lost 0 bases at V and 2 bases at J; junction bases unmatched: 1. Germline V lookup: CDR1 LGHDT, CDR2 YNNKEL (reference sequence). Profiling relied on immunoSEQ multiplex PCR, and the TCRdb table lists in-frame clones only, not all of them. This sample has about 150,000 clones, with 75% to 85% found just once. This chain joins TRBV3-1 (or the pseudogene TRBV3-2) and TRBJ2-5, with TRBD2 matching 9 bases. The receptor was derived from a woman aged 60 to 75 with COVID-19, enrolled during active disease. The sequencing sample was made of peripheral blood. This CDR3 reads CASSQERGGQETQYF. CDR3 bases: TGTGCCAGCAGCCAAGAGCGGGGGGGACAAGAGACCCAGTACTTC.